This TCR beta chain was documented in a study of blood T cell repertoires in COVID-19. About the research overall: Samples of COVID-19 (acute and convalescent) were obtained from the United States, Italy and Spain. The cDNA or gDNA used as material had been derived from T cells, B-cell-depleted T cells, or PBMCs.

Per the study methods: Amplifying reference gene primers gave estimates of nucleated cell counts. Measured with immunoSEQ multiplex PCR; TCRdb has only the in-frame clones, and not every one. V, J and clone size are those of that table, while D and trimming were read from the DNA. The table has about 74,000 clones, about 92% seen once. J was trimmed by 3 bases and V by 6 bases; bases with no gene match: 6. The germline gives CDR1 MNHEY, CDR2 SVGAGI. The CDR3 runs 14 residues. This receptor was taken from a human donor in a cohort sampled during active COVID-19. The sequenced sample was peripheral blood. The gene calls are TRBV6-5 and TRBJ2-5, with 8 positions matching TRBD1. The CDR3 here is CASRSGQAKETQYF. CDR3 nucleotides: TGTGCCAGCAGATCGGGACAGGCTAAAGAGACCCAGTACTTC.